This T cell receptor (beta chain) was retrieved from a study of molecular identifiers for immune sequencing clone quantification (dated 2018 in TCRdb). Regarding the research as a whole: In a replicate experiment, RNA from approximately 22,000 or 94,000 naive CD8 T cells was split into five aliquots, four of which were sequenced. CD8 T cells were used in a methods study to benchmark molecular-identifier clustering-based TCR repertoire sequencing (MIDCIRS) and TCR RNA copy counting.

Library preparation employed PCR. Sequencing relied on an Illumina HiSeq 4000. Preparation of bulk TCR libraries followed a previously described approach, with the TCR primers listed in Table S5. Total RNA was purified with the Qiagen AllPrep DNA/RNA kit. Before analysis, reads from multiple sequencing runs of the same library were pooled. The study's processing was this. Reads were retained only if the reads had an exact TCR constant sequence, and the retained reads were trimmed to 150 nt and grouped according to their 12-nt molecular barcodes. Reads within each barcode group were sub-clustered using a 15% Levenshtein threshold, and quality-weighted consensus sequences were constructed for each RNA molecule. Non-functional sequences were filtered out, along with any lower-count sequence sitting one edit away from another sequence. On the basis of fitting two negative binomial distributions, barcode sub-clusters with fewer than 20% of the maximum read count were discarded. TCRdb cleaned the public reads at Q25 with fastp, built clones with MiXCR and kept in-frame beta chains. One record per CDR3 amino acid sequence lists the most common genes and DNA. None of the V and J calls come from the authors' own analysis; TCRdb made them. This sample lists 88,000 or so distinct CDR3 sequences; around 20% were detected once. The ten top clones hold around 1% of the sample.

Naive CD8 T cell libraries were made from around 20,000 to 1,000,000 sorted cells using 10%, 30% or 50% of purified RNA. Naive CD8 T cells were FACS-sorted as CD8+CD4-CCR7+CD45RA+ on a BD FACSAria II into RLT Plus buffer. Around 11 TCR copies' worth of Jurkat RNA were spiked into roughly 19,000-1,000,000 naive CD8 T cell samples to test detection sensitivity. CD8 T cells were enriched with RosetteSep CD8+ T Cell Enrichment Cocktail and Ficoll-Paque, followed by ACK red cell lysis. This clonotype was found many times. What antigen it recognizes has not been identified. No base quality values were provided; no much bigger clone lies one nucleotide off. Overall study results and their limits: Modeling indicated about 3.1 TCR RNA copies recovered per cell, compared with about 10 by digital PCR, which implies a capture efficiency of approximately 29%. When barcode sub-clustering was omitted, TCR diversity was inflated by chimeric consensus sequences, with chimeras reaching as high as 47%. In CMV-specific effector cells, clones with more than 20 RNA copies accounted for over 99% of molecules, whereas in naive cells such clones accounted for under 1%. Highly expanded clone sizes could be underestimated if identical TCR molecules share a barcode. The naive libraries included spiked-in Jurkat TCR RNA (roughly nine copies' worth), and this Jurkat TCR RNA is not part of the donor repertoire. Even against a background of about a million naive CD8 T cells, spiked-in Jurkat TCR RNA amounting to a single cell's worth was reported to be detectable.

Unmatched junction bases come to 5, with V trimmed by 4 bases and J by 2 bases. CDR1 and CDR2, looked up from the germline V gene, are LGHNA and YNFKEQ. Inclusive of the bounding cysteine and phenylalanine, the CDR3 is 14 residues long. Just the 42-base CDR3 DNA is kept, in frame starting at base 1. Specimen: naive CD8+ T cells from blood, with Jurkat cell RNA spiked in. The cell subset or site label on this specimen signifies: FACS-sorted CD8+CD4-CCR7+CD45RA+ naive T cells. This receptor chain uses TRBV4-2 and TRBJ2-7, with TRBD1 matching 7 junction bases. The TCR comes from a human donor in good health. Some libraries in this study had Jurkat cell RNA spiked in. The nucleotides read TGTGCCAGCAGCCCCGGTGGGACAGCCTACGAGCAGTACTTC. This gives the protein CASSPGGTAYEQYF.